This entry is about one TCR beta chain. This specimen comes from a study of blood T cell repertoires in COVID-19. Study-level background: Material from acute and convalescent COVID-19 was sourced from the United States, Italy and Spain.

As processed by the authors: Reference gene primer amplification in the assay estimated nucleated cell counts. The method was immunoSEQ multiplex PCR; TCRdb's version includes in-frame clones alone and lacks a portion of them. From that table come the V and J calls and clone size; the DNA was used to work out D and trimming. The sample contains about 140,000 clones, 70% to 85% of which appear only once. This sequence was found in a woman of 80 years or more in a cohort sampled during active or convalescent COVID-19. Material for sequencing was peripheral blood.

CDR3 sequence reads: CATKKGGVLGYTF. CDR3 bases: TGTGCCACCAAGAAGGGGGGGGTTCTTGGCTACACCTTC. The chain recombines TRBV28 with TRBJ1-2; possibly TRBD1 for D (6 bases). The CDR3 is 13 residues long. Germline V gene data show CDR1 as MDHEN and CDR2 as SYDVKM. Between the trimmed V and J ends, which lost 10 bases and 7 bases, there was a span of 19 bases.